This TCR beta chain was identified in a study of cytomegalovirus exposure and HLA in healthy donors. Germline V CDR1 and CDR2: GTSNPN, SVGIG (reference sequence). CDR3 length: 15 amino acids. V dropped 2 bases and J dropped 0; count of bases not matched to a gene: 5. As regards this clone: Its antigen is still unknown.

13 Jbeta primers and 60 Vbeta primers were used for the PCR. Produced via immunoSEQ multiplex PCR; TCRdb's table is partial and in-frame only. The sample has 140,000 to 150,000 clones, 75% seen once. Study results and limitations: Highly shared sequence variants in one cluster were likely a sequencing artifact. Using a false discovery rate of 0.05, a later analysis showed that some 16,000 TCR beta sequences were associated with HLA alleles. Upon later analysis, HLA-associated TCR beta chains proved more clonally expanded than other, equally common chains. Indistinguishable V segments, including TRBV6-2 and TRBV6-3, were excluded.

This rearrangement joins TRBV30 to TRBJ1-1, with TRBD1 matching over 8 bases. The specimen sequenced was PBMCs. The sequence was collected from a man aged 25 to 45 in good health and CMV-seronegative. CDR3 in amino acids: CAWSLAGGMNTEAFF. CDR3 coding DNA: TGTGCCTGGAGTTTGGCAGGGGGCATGAACACTGAAGCTTTCTTT.